These 6 T cell receptor beta chains came from one sample sequenced in a study of blood T cell repertoires in COVID-19. TCRdb's table, derived via immunoSEQ multiplex PCR, lists solely in-frame clones and lacks some. The sample lists more than 110,000 clones, 84% occurring once. The sequencing input was peripheral blood. Every receptor here comes from a human donor in a cohort sampled during active COVID-19.

This clone came up once. This chain connects TRBV5-8 to TRBJ2-1; a weak D match, TRBD1 (6 bases). V dropped 4 bases and J dropped 3 bases, with 14 bases sitting between them. The CDR3 spans 15 residues. Per the germline V gene, CDR1 is SGHTS and CDR2 is YDEGEE. The CDR3 nucleotides read TGTGCCAGCAGCACTACAGGGCTCCGCTACAATGAGCAGTTCTTC. Encoded protein: CASSTTGLRYNEQFF.

The chain couples TRBV5-5 to TRBJ2-1; D unclear. CDR1 is SGHKS, CDR2 YYEKEE, per germline (reference sequence). Trimming stripped 5 bases from V and 2 bases from J, with 20 bases between. The CDR3 extends over 17 amino acids. For the CDR3, the DNA is TGTGCCAGCAGGAGCGAAGACCCGTTTAGTCCCTACAATGAGCAGTTCTTC. Its translation: CASRSEDPFSPYNEQFF.

The V call is TRBV29-1, the J call TRBJ2-7; 7 bases match TRBD1. CDR3 length: 15 residues. CDR1 and CDR2 from the germline V gene are SQVTM and ANQGSEA. V shed 6 bases, J shed 2 bases, and the junction held 13 bases outside the gene matches. The CDR3 nucleotides read TGCAGCGTCTCCCTTGGCGCGAGGGGGCCCTACGAGCAGTACTTC. Protein sequence: CSVSLGARGPYEQYF.

The genes are TRBV5-1 and TRBJ1-1; a possible D gene is TRBD1 (5 bases). V dropped 4 bases and J dropped 3 bases, with 13 bases sitting between them. The CDR3 consists of 14 residues. Germline V gives CDR1 SGHRS, CDR2 YFSETQ. CDR3 bases: TGCGCCAGCAGCCCCCGAGCGGGGGACACTGAAGCTTTCTTT. This encodes CASSPRAGDTEAFF.

This clone has only one observation. The chain combines TRBV2 with TRBJ1-1; TRBD1 aligns across 12 bases. The length of the CDR3 is 15 residues. V was clipped by 8 bases and J by 2 bases; unmatched bases: 6. Germline V gene data show CDR1 as SNHLY and CDR2 as FYNNEI. This CDR3 reads CASLRDRGPNTEAFF. DNA of the CDR3: TGTGCCAGCCTCCGGGACAGGGGGCCAAACACTGAAGCTTTCTTT.

The chain couples TRBV19 to TRBJ2-5; the match to TRBD1 covers 11 bases. The ends lost 6 bases at V and 4 bases at J; junction bases unmatched: 7. The length of the CDR3 is 15 residues. Germline V gene sequence: CDR1 LNHDA, CDR2 SQIVND (reference sequence). The CDR3 DNA reads TGTGCCAGTAGCGGGACAGGGGGGATTGGAGAGACCCAGTACTTC. It translates to CASSGTGGIGETQYF.